The TCR beta chain under discussion was sequenced for a study of T cells in Graves' hyperthyroidism and ophthalmopathy (dated 2019 in TCRdb). With respect to the entire study: Peripheral blood was collected at initial diagnosis, before any treatment. Once sampling was done, hyperthyroidism patients were given methimazole at a starting dose of 30 mg daily, whereas ophthalmopathy patients were given high-dose intravenous methylprednisolone. The 85 to 100 discovery patients were randomly split 7:3 into training and test sets. The study also compared thyroid tissue and blood T-cell repertoires from more than 5 Graves' hyperthyroidism patients. To identify TCR V-J signatures that set the groups apart, the researchers used a discovery cohort of 90 to 100 patients, made up of 40 to 45 with Graves' ophthalmopathy and 55 to 65 with stable Graves' hyperthyroidism. According to the paper, TCR Vbeta CDR3 sequencing was carried out on some 140 peripheral blood samples, which came from about 45 ophthalmopathy, 70 to 80 hyperthyroidism and about 17 progressor patients. Prospective prediction of ophthalmopathy was tested in an independent validation cohort consisting of 18 hyperthyroidism patients and 15 or so patients who later progressed to ophthalmopathy. The investigation overall reported the following: During validation, the model predicted progression to ophthalmopathy a median of roughly 7.1 months ahead of onset, with just under 71% sensitivity and around 72% specificity. In cross-validation, a model built on a 13 V-J signature told ophthalmopathy apart from stable hyperthyroidism with approximately 90% sensitivity and approximately 81% specificity, and in testing the same model reached 80%/75%. Most expanded thyroid clonotypes (frequency above 0.001) were also found in blood, which suggests that blood repertoires may mirror thyroid immune responses. No statistical method was used to fix the sample size in advance, and group allocation was not hidden from the investigators.

The junction shows trimming of 8 bases on V and 6 bases on J, plus 13 bases between the germline ends. Including cysteine and phenylalanine, the CDR3 has 13 amino acids. Only the CDR3 DNA stays, 39 bases, in frame from base 1. As encoded in the germline V gene, CDR1 is SGHVS while CDR2 is FQNEAQ. Moderately to severely active disease, a Clinical Activity Score of at least 3, a NOSPECS grade of at least 4, and a duration under 3 months were present in ophthalmopathy patients. Any patient with an uncontrolled infection, another autoimmune disease, pregnancy or lactation was excluded. Clinical symptoms, serum thyroxine and TRAb, thyroid ultrasound, and orbital computed tomography formed the basis for the diagnoses. PBMCs were isolated from approximately 10 ml of fresh peripheral blood by Ficoll-Paque density gradient centrifugation. Total RNA was extracted using Trizol reagent, and RNA quality was assessed on an Agilent 2100 Bioanalyzer.

The TCR beta CDR3 regions were amplified from the RNA transcripts. A first-round RT-PCR of the TCR CDR3 used the HTBI primer set with the Qiagen OneStep RT-PCR kit. A second multiplex PCR round built the libraries, followed by size selection and purification. Paired-end sequencing of the libraries was performed with 100 bp reads on an Illumina HiSeq2000. The study's own analysis went as follows. SOAPnuke was used to process the raw data, with reads discarded if the reads contained adapters or uncalled bases, had a mean Phred below 15, or lacked an exact constant-primer or identifier match. COPE v1.2.5 was used to merge high-quality paired reads, and clonotypes were defined as unique nucleotide sequences. Clonotypes were aligned to IMGT TRBV, TRBD and TRBJ reference segments using MiTCR v1.1. Analysis was restricted to V-J combinations with a frequency above 0.0001, which covered about 99% of repertoires. A TCS score was defined as the ratio of F50 (clonal expansion) to E x V (chaos), with BLOSUM62-based TCRdist applied between CDR3 peptides within each V-J. Welch's t-statistics and random forest reduced 500 to 650 V-J features to roughly 13, which were used in a naive Bayes classifier (R e1071). The public reads were reanalyzed by TCRdb: fastp trimming at Q25, MiXCR alignment, in-frame beta chains only. Each entry merges the rows of one CDR3 protein and shows their most common DNA and genes. The V and J calls here are based on TCRdb, not the publication. Counted in this sample were about 640,000 distinct CDR3 sequences; around 21% of them appeared once. The ten largest make up more than 30% of the sample.

A note on this clonotype: The target of this receptor is not known. One base away there is no much larger clone; base qualities are not given.

The chain is made from TRBV7-8 and TRBJ2-2; a weak D assignment points to TRBD2 (5 bases agree). The material sequenced was blood. This receptor was obtained from a young man with Graves' ophthalmopathy. The CDR3 region: CASGTRVAGELFF. The bases are TGTGCCAGCGGAACTAGAGTAGCCGGGGAGCTGTTTTTT. Reference TRBV7-8 and TRBJ2-2 proteins supply the regions before and after the CDR3; the full variable domain is: GAGVSQSPRYKVAKRGQDVALRCDPISGHVSLFWYQQALGQGPEFLTYFQNEAQLDKSGLPSDRFFAERPEGSVSTLKIQRTQQEDSAVYLCASGTRVAGELFFGEGSRLTVL.